A single sample is the source of the 17 T cell receptor beta chains below, sequenced in a study of blood T cell repertoires in COVID-19. The table came from immunoSEQ multiplex PCR; TCRdb's copy has only in-frame clones and leaves some out. The table shows 110,000 or so clones, with more than 70% occurring only once. The sample taken for sequencing was peripheral blood. These TCRs come from a man aged 60 to 75 with acute or convalescent COVID-19.

The chain links TRBV30 to TRBJ2-1, with 7 bases lining up with TRBD2. The CDR3 spans 15 residues. Germline CDR1 and CDR2: GTSNPN and SVGIG (reference sequence). Unmatched junction bases numbered 7, after V lost 3 bases and J lost 2 bases. CDR3 nucleotide sequence: TGTGCCTGGAGCCAGACTAGCAAGACCTACAATGAGCAGTTCTTC. Protein: CAWSQTSKTYNEQFF.

This chain uses TRBV11-3 with TRBJ2-5; the D gene is possibly TRBD1 (5 bases). Germline-derived CDR1 and CDR2 are SGHNT and YENEEA. The germline V and J ends were trimmed by 5 bases and 5 bases, with 6 bases remaining between them. This CDR3 spans 11 amino acids. The DNA of the CDR3 is TGTGCCAGCAGCAAGGGGGAGACCCAGTACTTC. Amino acids: CASSKGETQYF.

The chain is built from TRBV3-1 (or the pseudogene TRBV3-2) and TRBJ2-5, with TRBD2 identical over 12 bases. The CDR3 is 18 amino acids. J was trimmed by 5 bases and V by 2 bases; bases with no gene match: 12. The germline CDR1 and CDR2 sequences are LGHDT and YNNKEL (reference sequence). CDR3 coding DNA: TGTGCCAGCAGCCAAAGCCCGCCGACTAGCGGGAGCGGGGAGACCCAGTACTTC. Translation: CASSQSPPTSGSGETQYF.

This chain uses TRBV6-5 with TRBJ2-7, with TRBD1 matching over 9 bases. The V gene end was trimmed by 5 bases and the J gene end by 5 bases; junction bases not matched to a gene: 10. The CDR3 consists of 15 residues. CDR1 is MNHEY and CDR2 is SVGAGI in the germline V gene. The CDR3 protein is CASSPSGTGFDEQYF. DNA for the CDR3: TGTGCCAGCAGTCCCTCCGGGACAGGGTTCGACGAGCAGTACTTC.

The chain uses TRBV29-1 and TRBJ1-1; D not certain. Germline assignment: CDR1 SQVTM and CDR2 ANQGSEA. CDR3 size: 12 residues. The V and J ends lost 3 bases and 6 bases respectively, with 11 bases between them. The CDR3: CSVERSRAEAFF. CDR3 sequence (DNA): TGCAGCGTTGAGAGGAGTCGGGCTGAAGCTTTCTTT.

CDR3 sequence (DNA): TGCAGCGCCGGTAGAGATTACGAGCAGTACTTC. This codes for CSAGRDYEQYF. The gene calls are TRBV29-1 and TRBJ2-7; unclear D gene. V was pared by 7 bases and J by 4 bases, with 11 bases between. The CDR3 sequence is 11 residues long. CDR1 is SQVTM, CDR2 ANQGSEA, per germline.

V gene TRBV15 combines with J gene TRBJ2-1; 7 bases map to TRBD2. V lost 0 bases to trimming and J lost 7 bases; unmatched junction nucleotides: 6. The CDR3 spans 15 residues. Germline lookup yields CDR1 LNHNV and CDR2 YYDKDF (reference sequence). The DNA of the CDR3 is TGTGCCACCAGCAGAGATAGGCAGGGAGGGAATGAGCAGTTCTTC. This sequence encodes CATSRDRQGGNEQFF.

The V and J genes are TRBV10-3 and TRBJ2-7, with TRBD1 matching 7 bases. The CDR3 totals 14 residues. V gave up 6 bases and J gave up 3 bases; unmatched junction bases: 8. Germline CDR1 reads ENHRY; CDR2 reads SYGVKD. The CDR3 nucleotides are TGTGCCATCAGGTCTACAGGGGCGGGCTACGAGCAGTACTTC. It encodes CAIRSTGAGYEQYF.

The chain uses TRBV11-3 and TRBJ2-7; 8 nucleotides agree with TRBD2. V gave up 5 bases and J gave up 4 bases; unmatched junction bases: 7. The germline CDR1 and CDR2 sequences are SGHNT and YENEEA. CDR3 length: 14 residues. CDR3 loop: CASSPSGSGYEQYF. The CDR3 DNA reads as TGTGCCAGCAGCCCCAGCGGGAGCGGTTACGAGCAGTACTTC.

V and J are TRBV29-1 and TRBJ1-1, with TRBD1 as a possible D gene (5 bases). Germline CDR1 reads SQVTM; CDR2 reads ANQGSEA. The V gene lost 7 bases and the J gene lost 2 bases, with 8 bases spanning the gap. This CDR3 contains 11 residues. Here the CDR3 DNA reads TGCAGCGGCGGACACAACACTGAAGCTTTCTTT. Translated, it gives CSGGHNTEAFF.

This chain uses TRBV11-2 with TRBJ1-1, with D perhaps matching TRBD1 (6 bases). The V end was cut by 3 bases, the J end by 1 base, with 9 bases between. Germline loops: CDR1 SGHAT, CDR2 FQNNGV. CDR3 length: 14 residues. The chain's CDR3 is CASSLTGQNTEAFF. In nucleotides, the CDR3 is TGTGCCAGCAGCTTGACGGGACAGAACACTGAAGCTTTCTTT.

A few counts support this clone. The rearrangement joins TRBV28 to TRBJ1-2; weak D call: TRBD1 (5 bases). The CDR3 has 17 amino acids. Per germline, CDR1 MDHEN and CDR2 SYDVKM. With 5 bases removed from V and 6 bases from J, the gap between germline ends came to 25 bases. The CDR3 region is CASSPTLEGERGNGYTF. CDR3 DNA sequence: TGTGCCAGCAGTCCAACACTGGAGGGAGAGCGGGGCAATGGCTACACCTTC.

V is TRBV2 and J is TRBJ2-7; perhaps TRBD2 as D (5 bases). This CDR3 region has 15 residues. Germline V gene sequence: CDR1 SNHLY, CDR2 FYNNEI. Trimming took 0 bases from V and 0 from J, leaving 9 bases between them. CDR3 residues: CASSEAHGISYEQYF. CDR3 DNA: TGTGCCAGCAGTGAAGCGCACGGGATCTCCTACGAGCAGTACTTC.

This rearrangement joins TRBV4-1 to TRBJ2-7; 10 nucleotides line up with TRBD2. Looked up from germline, CDR1 is MGHRA and CDR2 is YSYEKL. The CDR3 is made up of 15 amino acids. The V and J ends lost 1 base and 3 bases, in that order; junction bases with no gene match: 3. The CDR3 DNA reads as TGCGCCAGCAGCCAAGTGATAGCGGGAGGCTACGAGCAGTACTTC. This gives the protein CASSQVIAGGYEQYF.

The chain recombines TRBV19 with TRBJ2-1, with 14 nucleotides matching TRBD2. Germline V lookup: CDR1 LNHDA, CDR2 SQIVND (reference sequence). J was trimmed by 9 bases and V by 5 bases; bases with no gene match: 9. The CDR3 sequence is 16 residues long. CDR3 DNA: TGTGCCAGTAGTCCTCCGACTAGCGGGAGGGCCACTGAGCAGTTCTTC. As protein: CASSPPTSGRATEQFF. The entire variable domain, with the rest obtained from reference TRBV19 and TRBJ2-1, is as follows: DGGITQSPKYLFRKEGQNVTLSCEQNLNHDAMYWYRQDPGQGLRLIYYSQIVNDFQKGDIAEGYSVSREKKESFPLTVTSAQKNPTAFYLCASSPPTSGRATEQFFGPGTRLTVL.

This clone came up a few times. This chain uses TRBV7-9 with TRBJ1-5; 8 nucleotides agree with TRBD1. Germline trimming cut 6 bases from V and 1 base from J; bases unmatched to any gene: 2. This CDR3 comprises 14 residues. In germline, CDR1 is SEHNR, CDR2 FQNEAQ (reference sequence). Here the CDR3 reads CASSRTGSNQPQHF. Here the CDR3 DNA reads TGTGCCAGCAGTAGGACAGGGAGCAATCAGCCCCAGCATTTT. Complete variable domain (other parts from reference TRBV7-9 and TRBJ1-5): DTGVSQNPRHKITKRGQNVTFRCDPISEHNRLYWYRQTLGQGPEFLTYFQNEAQLEKSRLLSDRFSAERPKGSFSTLEIQRTEQGDSAMYLCASSRTGSNQPQHFGDGTRLSIL.

The gene calls are TRBV4-2 and TRBJ2-2, with D maybe TRBD2 (6 bases). The V gene's germline CDR1 is LGHNA and CDR2 YNFKEQ. V shed 6 bases and J shed 6 bases, with 14 bases lying between them. CDR3 size: 14 residues. This CDR3 is CASSPWGGSGELFF. In DNA form, the CDR3 reads TGTGCCAGCAGTCCGTGGGGAGGCTCCGGGGAGCTGTTTTTT.